This entry concerns a single T cell receptor (beta chain). The antigen is undetermined. The data belong to a study of shared clonotypes between healthy human individuals. Study at large: Three plates were used per donor for CD4 naive, three for CD4 memory, two for CD8 naive and one for CD8 memory. Study-level results: Relative to clonotypes present in all four donors, those not shared had lower generation probabilities. Large depth notwithstanding, sorted-subset sequencing proved incomplete by rarefaction.

Methods used by the authors: As immunoSEQ supplied junction-only sequences (without quality scores), filtering differed. This table comes from immunoSEQ multiplex PCR, and its TCRdb copy is limited to in-frame clones, with some not included. From that table come the V and J calls and clone size; the DNA was used to work out D and trimming. The sample includes about 700,000 clones, 92% of them seen just once. Trimming stripped 1 base from V and 3 bases from J, with 21 bases between. The CDR3 is 18 amino acids. Germline V gives CDR1 SGHVS, CDR2 FQNEAQ. CD45RO negativity and positive selection for CCR7 defined naive CD8 cells, a population that excluded terminally differentiated effector memory CD45RA+ cells.

Material for sequencing was naive CD8+ T cells sorted from blood. The receptor's source is a man younger than 40 in good health. V usage is TRBV7-8 and J usage is TRBJ2-5; D might be TRBD1 or TRBD2, each matching 5 bases. The CDR3 DNA follows: TGTGCCAGCAGCTTAGGTCCCGACCTTGGGGGAAAGGAAGAGACCCAGTACTTC. Translation gives CASSLGPDLGGKEETQYF.